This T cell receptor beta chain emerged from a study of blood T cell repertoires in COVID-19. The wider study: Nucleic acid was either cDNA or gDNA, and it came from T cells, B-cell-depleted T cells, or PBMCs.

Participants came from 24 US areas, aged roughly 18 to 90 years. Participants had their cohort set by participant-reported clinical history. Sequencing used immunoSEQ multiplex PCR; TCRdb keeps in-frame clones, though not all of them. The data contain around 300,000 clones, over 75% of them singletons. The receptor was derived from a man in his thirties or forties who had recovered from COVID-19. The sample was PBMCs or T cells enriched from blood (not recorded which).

The CDR3 nucleotides are TGTGCCAGCAGCTCTAGTTTAACGGTCTTTCACTACGAGCAGTACTTC. Residues: CASSSSLTVFHYEQYF. The chain links TRBV7-9 to TRBJ2-7; D gene ambiguous. Per the germline V gene, CDR1 is SEHNR and CDR2 is FQNEAQ (reference sequence). The CDR3 covers 16 residues. V lost 4 bases, J lost 3 bases, and 19 bases lay in between. Supplemented by reference TRBV7-9 and TRBJ2-7, the full variable domain reads DTGVSQNPRHKITKRGQNVTFRCDPISEHNRLYWYRQTLGQGPEFLTYFQNEAQLEKSRLLSDRFSAERPKGSFSTLEIQRTEQGDSAMYLCASSSSLTVFHYEQYFGPGTRLTVT.